What follows are 19 T cell receptor beta chains derived from one specimen sequenced in a study of cytotoxic CD8 clonotypes in ibrutinib-treated CLL. The table came from immunoSEQ multiplex PCR; TCRdb's copy has only in-frame clones and leaves some out. In the table there are hundreds of thousands of clones, approximately 80% of which are singletons. Sequencing was performed on PBMCs, taken before ibrutinib treatment. These receptors were obtained from a human donor with chronic lymphocytic leukemia.

The chain carries TRBV29-1 and TRBJ2-1; no reliable D call. CDR3 length equals 15 residues. Germline CDR1 is SQVTM and CDR2 is ANQGSEA. V was pared by 1 base and J by 0 bases, with 10 bases between. Here the CDR3 DNA reads TGCAGCGTTGAAGTCCTGTTAAGCTCCTACAATGAGCAGTTCTTC. Its translation is CSVEVLLSSYNEQFF.

This chain uses TRBV5-1 with TRBJ2-7; 12 bases are a match to TRBD1. Losses at the gene ends were 2 bases for V and 3 bases for J; bases not matched to a gene: 6. This CDR3 has 16 residues. Per germline, CDR1 SGHRS and CDR2 YFSETQ. The CDR3 loop reads CASSFSGTGGGYEQYF. The DNA for the CDR3 is TGCGCCAGCAGCTTTTCCGGGACAGGGGGCGGCTACGAGCAGTACTTC.

This chain links TRBV4-1 with TRBJ2-7, with 8 positions matching TRBD2. The CDR3 covers 16 residues. Germline V gene data show CDR1 as MGHRA and CDR2 as YSYEKL. V shed 1 base, J shed 6 bases, and the junction held 11 bases outside the gene matches. The CDR3 DNA sequence: TGCGCCAGCAGCCAAGCTTCTGTCGGCGGGAGGAGCGAGCAGTACTTC. Translating gives CASSQASVGGRSEQYF.

The chain has TRBV10-3 and TRBJ1-1; 7 bases agree with TRBD1. V shed 6 bases, J shed 3 bases, and the junction held 4 bases outside the gene matches. The CDR3 is 13 amino acids. The germline gives CDR1 ENHRY, CDR2 SYGVKD. The CDR3: CAISGDSDTEAFF. The CDR3 DNA reads TGTGCCATCAGCGGGGACAGCGACACTGAAGCTTTCTTT.

The rearrangement joins TRBV29-1 to TRBJ2-1; D perhaps matches TRBD1 (6 bases). Germline CDR1 SQVTM, CDR2 ANQGSEA. The CDR3 is 11 residues long. Deletions cut 7 bases from V and 12 bases from J, with 16 bases between. CDR3 nucleotides: TGCAGCGCTGGGGGCCCGTCCGCGCAGTTCTTC. It encodes CSAGGPSAQFF.

Turning to this clone: Other DNA sequences from this sample encode an identical CDR3 as well. J is TRBJ2-7 and V is TRBV7-9; D ambiguous. The CDR3 sequence is 10 residues long. Germline lookup yields CDR1 SEHNR and CDR2 FQNEAQ (reference sequence). V dropped 5 bases and J dropped 4 bases, with 3 bases sitting between them. CDR3 residues: CASSGYEQYF. The CDR3 coding sequence is TGTGCCAGCAGCGGTTACGAGCAGTACTTC.

The chain recombines TRBV5-1 with TRBJ2-7; TRBD2 aligns across 10 bases. The ends lost 2 bases at V and 4 bases at J; junction bases unmatched: 3. Germline assignment: CDR1 SGHRS and CDR2 YFSETQ. The CDR3 covers 14 residues. CDR3 coding DNA: TGCGCCAGCAGCTTAGCGGGAGGGGGATACGAGCAGTACTTC. Protein: CASSLAGGGYEQYF.

This rearrangement joins TRBV4-3 to TRBJ1-1; no clear D gene. Trimming took off 4 bases at V and 1 base at J, with 13 bases between the two ends. There are 15 residues in the CDR3. Germline loops: CDR1 LGHNA, CDR2 YSLEER. CDR3 coding DNA: TGCGCCAGCAGCCGCATATGGGCGGGGAACACTGAAGCTTTCTTT. It specifies CASSRIWAGNTEAFF.

CDR3 DNA sequence: TGTGCCAGCAGTCAACACAATGAGCAGTTCTTC. This gives the protein CASSQHNEQFF. The chain recombines TRBV27 with TRBJ2-1; D gene uncertain. Per germline, CDR1 MNHEY and CDR2 SMNVEV (reference sequence). V was cut by 5 bases and J by 5 bases, with 4 bases left in between. The CDR3 is 11 amino acids.

The rearrangement uses TRBV29-1 and TRBJ2-1; TRBD2 might be the D (5 bases). CDR1 and CDR2 from the germline V gene are SQVTM and ANQGSEA. Trimming left V 7 bases short and J 0 bases short, with 10 bases between. The CDR3 spans 13 residues. The CDR3 DNA reads TGCAGCGCCAGGAGGCCCTCCTACAATGAGCAGTTCTTC. Its protein is CSARRPSYNEQFF.

This sequence joins TRBV5-1 and TRBJ2-3; 7 positions match TRBD1. The germline gives CDR1 SGHRS, CDR2 YFSETQ. J gave up 5 bases and V 4 bases, and 4 bases lay outside the gene matches. The CDR3 has 13 amino acids. CDR3 nucleotides: TGCGCCAGCAGCGCCAGGGGGAAAGATACGCAGTATTTT. This translates into CASSARGKDTQYF.

The gene calls are TRBV7-2 and TRBJ2-1, with 10 bases aligning to TRBD2. Trimming took 2 bases from V and 8 from J; bases not matched to a gene: 9. Germline assignment: CDR1 SGHTA and CDR2 FQGNSA. The CDR3 has 16 amino acids. CDR3 amino acids: CASSLPRTSGIHEQFF. CDR3 DNA sequence: TGTGCCAGCAGCTTACCCCGGACTAGCGGCATTCATGAGCAGTTCTTC.

The chain joins TRBV30 to TRBJ1-2; no reliable D call. The V gene lost 4 bases and the J gene lost 3 bases, with 6 bases spanning the gap. Germline lookup yields CDR1 GTSNPN and CDR2 SVGIG (reference sequence). The CDR3 sequence is 11 residues long. DNA of the CDR3: TGTGCCTGGACAGTAGACTATGGCTACACCTTC. Amino acids: CAWTVDYGYTF.

This clone showed up just a few times. The chain recombines TRBV7-3 with TRBJ2-2, with a possible D match to TRBD2 (6 bases). Per germline, CDR1 SGHTA and CDR2 FQGTGA. V lost 4 bases to trimming and J lost 5 bases, with 11 bases between them. CDR3 length equals 14 residues. The CDR3 nucleotides read TGTGCCAGCAGCTCGGGACTGACGACCGGGGAGCTGTTTTTT. This gives the protein CASSSGLTTGELFF.

This chain uses TRBV29-1 with TRBJ2-7, with TRBD2 matching over 10 bases. Per the germline V gene, CDR1 is SQVTM and CDR2 is ANQGSEA. The trim removed 3 bases at V and 3 bases at J, leaving 11 bases unmatched. The CDR3 runs to 16 residues. The CDR3 loop reads CSVDGLAGDPGYEQYF. CDR3 coding DNA: TGCAGCGTTGATGGGCTAGCGGGAGATCCTGGCTACGAGCAGTACTTC.

V usage is TRBV6-5 and J usage is TRBJ2-7; no reliable D call. There are 14 residues in the CDR3. V was cut by 2 bases and J by 1 base, with 9 bases left in between. CDR1 MNHEY and CDR2 SVGAGI come from the germline V gene. The CDR3 DNA is TGTGCCAGCAGTTACCCCAGCCCTTCCTACGAGCAGTACTTC. This translates into CASSYPSPSYEQYF.

This clone was found a few times. The CDR3 reads CASSEVERFGGYTF. As DNA, the CDR3 is TGTGCCAGCAGTGAAGTGGAGCGCTTCGGCGGCTACACCTTC. The chain has TRBV6-1 and TRBJ1-2; D unresolved. Germline values: CDR1 MNHNS, CDR2 SASEGT. V dropped 1 base and J dropped 8 bases, with 14 bases sitting between them. The CDR3 is 14 amino acids.

The J gene is TRBJ2-3, the V gene TRBV27; D not certain. This CDR3 comprises 17 residues. Germline V gene data show CDR1 as MNHEY and CDR2 as SMNVEV (reference sequence). Trimming took 7 bases from V and 0 from J, leaving 20 bases between them. CDR3 in DNA: TGTGCCAGCACCCGCTTGGATCAGTCCTTTAGCACAGATACGCAGTATTTT. It codes for CASTRLDQSFSTDTQYF.

V is TRBV27 and J is TRBJ2-5; D gene uncertain. The CDR3 extends over 15 amino acids. Trimming shortened V by 0 bases and J by 0 bases, and 8 bases separated the two germline ends. The germline CDR1 and CDR2 sequences are MNHEY and SMNVEV (reference sequence). The CDR3 protein is CASSLSWAHQETQYF. In DNA form, the CDR3 reads TGTGCCAGCAGTTTATCGTGGGCCCACCAAGAGACCCAGTACTTC.